These 11 T cell receptor beta chains share one sample of origin, sequenced in a study of blood T cell repertoires in COVID-19. The table came from immunoSEQ multiplex PCR; TCRdb's copy has only in-frame clones and leaves some out. This sample has about 82,000 clones, with approximately 86% found just once. Sequenced: peripheral blood. These receptor sequences come from a man aged 80 or over with active or convalescent COVID-19.

A single count supports this clone. The rearrangement joins TRBV11-2 to TRBJ1-3, with D possibly being TRBD1 (5 bases). With 0 bases removed from V and 11 bases from J, the gap between germline ends came to 14 bases. The germline gives CDR1 SGHAT, CDR2 FQNNGV. The CDR3 covers 14 residues. The chain's CDR3 is CASSLDSFGAPIYF. The CDR3 DNA sequence: TGTGCCAGCAGCTTAGATTCCTTTGGGGCACCCATATATTTT.

V usage is TRBV6-6 and J usage is TRBJ1-2, with TRBD1 as a possible D gene (5 bases). CDR3 length equals 14 residues. Trimming took off 6 bases at V and 4 bases at J, with 15 bases between the two ends. Germline loops: CDR1 MNHNY, CDR2 SVGAGI (reference sequence). CDR3 coding DNA: TGTGCCAGCAGCCTGGGTCAGGGTATCTATGGCTACACCTTC. Translated: CASSLGQGIYGYTF.

This clone was seen only once. The gene calls are TRBV7-8 and TRBJ1-4; tentatively, D is TRBD1 (6 bases). CDR1 and CDR2 (germline): SGHVS, FQNEAQ. The V gene lost 5 bases and the J gene lost 4 bases, with 14 bases spanning the gap. The length of the CDR3 is 15 residues. This CDR3 reads CASSRGTRNNEKLFF. For the CDR3, the DNA is TGTGCCAGCAGCCGCGGGACACGGAATAATGAAAAACTGTTTTTT.

This chain connects TRBV11-2 to TRBJ1-1, with a tentative D call TRBD1 (6 bases). From germline, CDR1 is SGHAT and CDR2 FQNNGV. CDR3 length: 15 amino acids. V lost 1 base to trimming and J lost 2 bases, with 11 bases between them. In DNA, the CDR3 is TGTGCCAGCAGCTTAGGGTGGACAGTAAACACTGAAGCTTTCTTT. Amino acid sequence: CASSLGWTVNTEAFF.

The J gene is TRBJ2-7, the V gene TRBV30, with D tentatively TRBD1 (6 bases). The CDR3 totals 12 residues. V was shortened by 1 base and J by 6 bases, with 10 bases between the two germline ends. Germline lookup yields CDR1 GTSNPN and CDR2 SVGIG (reference sequence). CDR3 sequence reads: CAWSGDTPEQYV. The DNA for the CDR3 is TGTGCCTGGAGTGGGGACACCCCCGAGCAGTACGTC.

The chain employs TRBV2 and TRBJ2-1, with D tentatively TRBD2 (6 bases). This CDR3 has 15 amino acids. Trimming took off 2 bases at V and 3 bases at J, with 11 bases between the two ends. Germline loops: CDR1 SNHLY, CDR2 FYNNEI. The CDR3 here is CASSESGAVYNEQFF. The CDR3 DNA is TGTGCCAGCAGTGAATCGGGAGCAGTCTACAATGAGCAGTTCTTC.

In this sample, this clone turned up a few times. The V and J genes are TRBV2 and TRBJ2-1; the D gene is possibly TRBD1 (6 bases). The CDR3 loop spans 13 amino acids. Germline V gives CDR1 SNHLY, CDR2 FYNNEI. V dropped 6 bases and J dropped 16 bases, with 22 bases sitting between them. The CDR3 DNA reads as TGTGCCAGCAGGGTGTATACCGGGACACAGAAATTCTTC. It specifies CASRVYTGTQKFF. Supplemented by reference TRBV2 and TRBJ2-1, the full variable domain reads EPEVTQTPSHQVTQMGQEVILRCVPISNHLYFYWYRQILGQKVEFLVSFYNNEISEKSEIFDDQFSVERPDGSNFTLKIRSTKLEDSAMYFCASRVYTGTQKFFGPGTRLTVL.

The CDR3 DNA sequence: TGTGCCAGCTCACTTACAAACTCTGGAAACACCATATATTTT. Translated, it gives CASSLTNSGNTIYF. This chain joins TRBV18 and TRBJ1-3; D uncertain. Germline CDR1 and CDR2: KGHSH and LQKENI. The germline V and J ends were trimmed by 4 bases and 0 bases, with 7 bases remaining between them. The CDR3 is 14 residues long.

The genes are TRBV24-1 and TRBJ2-5; D not resolved. The ends were cut back, 8 bases at V and 5 bases at J, with 20 bases in the middle. In germline, CDR1 is KGHDR, CDR2 SFDVKD. The CDR3 runs to 15 residues. The DNA of the CDR3 is TGTGCCACCACCTCTGGAGAAAGCTCTGAGGAGACCCAGTACTTC. Its protein is CATTSGESSEETQYF.

The CDR3 loop is CASSYTSGQTTDTQYF. The CDR3 DNA sequence: TGTGCCAGCAGCTATACCTCGGGACAGACCACAGATACGCAGTATTTT. The chain carries TRBV7-8 and TRBJ2-3, with 7 positions matching TRBD1. The CDR3 is 16 residues long. The germline gives CDR1 SGHVS, CDR2 FQNEAQ. V lost 4 bases and J lost 2; bases outside the gene matches: 9.

This clone was seen a single time. This chain joins TRBV9 and TRBJ1-2; D may be TRBD1 (6 bases). The CDR3 covers 14 residues. The ends were cut back, 4 bases at V and 7 bases at J, with 17 bases in the middle. Germline V gives CDR1 SGDLS, CDR2 YYNGEE. CDR3 amino acids: CASSKTGQHGGYTF. The CDR3, as DNA: TGTGCCAGCAGCAAAACAGGACAGCACGGTGGCTACACCTTC.